The 22 T cell receptor beta chains given below trace back to one sample, sequenced in a study of blood T cell repertoires in COVID-19. Produced via immunoSEQ multiplex PCR; TCRdb's table is partial and in-frame only. The table lists 120,000 to 150,000 clones, about nine tenths of them singletons. The sequencing sample was made of peripheral blood. Receptors originate from a man in his forties or fifties who had recovered from COVID-19.

This chain uses TRBV7-2 with TRBJ2-5; D is uncertain. Germline V CDR1 and CDR2: SGHTA, FQGNSA. The CDR3 is 13 residues long. Trimming shortened V by 2 bases and J by 2 bases, and 6 bases separated the two germline ends. The CDR3 sequence is CASSLTHQETQYF. The CDR3 DNA reads as TGTGCCAGCAGCTTAACACATCAAGAGACCCAGTACTTC. The variable domain in full, with the rest retrieved from reference TRBV7-2 and TRBJ2-5, is GAGVSQSPSNKVTEKGKDVELRCDPISGHTALYWYRQSLGQGLEFLIYFQGNSAPDKSGLPSDRFSAERTGGSVSTLTIQRTQQEDSAVYLCASSLTHQETQYFGPGTRLLVL.

The chain has TRBV5-1 and TRBJ1-4, with D unresolved. The CDR3 runs 15 residues. Per germline, CDR1 SGHRS and CDR2 YFSETQ. Trimming left V 3 bases short and J 0 bases short, with 9 bases between. CDR3 in DNA: TGCGCCAGCAGCTCATCCGGGGCAACTAATGAAAAACTGTTTTTT. This encodes CASSSSGATNEKLFF. Combining the CDR3 with reference TRBV5-1 and TRBJ1-4 gives the whole variable domain KAGVTQTPRYLIKTRGQQVTLSCSPISGHRSVSWYQQTPGQGLQFLFEYFSETQRNKGNFPGRFSGRQFSNSRSEMNVSTLELGDSALYLCASSSSGATNEKLFFGSGTQLSVL.

The V and J genes are TRBV19 and TRBJ1-1; TRBD1 matches 9 bases. The length of the CDR3 is 14 residues. After removal of 8 bases from V and 3 bases from J, the junction contained 7 bases not matched to a gene. Looked up from germline, CDR1 is LNHDA and CDR2 is SQIVND (reference sequence). The CDR3 sequence is CASYPGQGDTEAFF. In DNA, the CDR3 is TGTGCCAGTTATCCGGGACAGGGTGACACTGAAGCTTTCTTT.

The V and J genes are TRBV19 and TRBJ1-5, with TRBD1 matching 8 bases. CDR3 length: 17 amino acids. Germline values: CDR1 LNHDA, CDR2 SQIVND (reference sequence). J was trimmed by 10 bases and V by 4 bases; bases with no gene match: 18. The CDR3 sequence is CASSTLGEQGGYGPQHF. The CDR3 DNA reads TGTGCCAGTAGTACCCTAGGGGAACAGGGGGGTTATGGACCCCAGCATTTT.

This clone was counted a single time. V and J are TRBV5-1 and TRBJ1-1, with D perhaps TRBD1 (6 bases). Per the germline V gene, CDR1 is SGHRS and CDR2 is YFSETQ. The CDR3 contains 17 residues. With 4 bases removed from V and 7 bases from J, the gap between germline ends came to 26 bases. The CDR3 DNA reads TGCGCCAGCAGCCTGAAGGCGGCCGGGACAACGGGTTATGAAGCTTTCTTT. Amino acid sequence: CASSLKAAGTTGYEAFF.

The rearrangement joins TRBV10-3 to TRBJ2-5; 10 positions match TRBD1. The CDR3 loop spans 15 amino acids. Germline CDR1 ENHRY, CDR2 SYGVKD. V trimming: 6 bases; J trimming: 2 bases; junction bases outside the gene matches: 6. CDR3 sequence reads: CAIRDDRGQQETQYF. The CDR3 DNA reads as TGTGCCATCAGGGACGACAGGGGGCAGCAAGAGACCCAGTACTTC.

The rearrangement uses TRBV19 and TRBJ1-3; the D gene is possibly TRBD1 (5 bases). This CDR3 has 13 residues. The germline gives CDR1 LNHDA, CDR2 SQIVND (reference sequence). Trimming left V 4 bases short and J 7 bases short, with 11 bases between. The CDR3 DNA reads as TGTGCCAGTAGTACCGCGGGGGGGAACACCATATATTTT. This gives the protein CASSTAGGNTIYF.

The genes are TRBV4-1 and TRBJ2-7; 15 bases map to TRBD2. The J segment lost 6 bases and the V segment lost 1 base, leaving 1 base of the junction unmatched. The CDR3 totals 15 residues. Germline assignment: CDR1 MGHRA and CDR2 YSYEKL. The CDR3 sequence is CASSQGGLAGGEQYF. As DNA, the CDR3 is TGCGCCAGCAGCCAAGGGGGACTAGCGGGGGGCGAGCAGTACTTC.

This clone has only a few counts. This chain joins TRBV4-3 and TRBJ2-7; a possible D gene is TRBD2 (6 bases). The CDR3 spans 15 residues. Germline V gene data show CDR1 as LGHNA and CDR2 as YSLEER. Trimming pared 0 bases from V and 7 bases from J, leaving 16 bases between. The CDR3: CASSQDHGGAREQYF. The DNA of the CDR3 is TGCGCCAGCAGCCAAGACCATGGCGGGGCTCGTGAGCAGTACTTC.

Note on this clone: The same CDR3 arises from other DNA sequences in this sample as well. V and J are TRBV7-3 and TRBJ2-5; 10 nucleotides line up with TRBD1. The CDR3 spans 13 residues. V shed 5 bases and J 4 bases; nucleotides not matched to a gene: 1. Germline V lookup: CDR1 SGHTA, CDR2 FQGTGA. In nucleotides, the CDR3 is TGTGCCAGCAGCAGGACAGGGGGAGAGACCCAGTACTTC. Translated, it gives CASSRTGGETQYF. The full variable domain, completed using reference TRBV7-3 and TRBJ2-5, is GAGVSQTPSNKVTEKGKYVELRCDPISGHTALYWYRQSLGQGPEFLIYFQGTGAADDSGLPNDRFFAVRPEGSVSTLKIQRTERGDSAVYLCASSRTGGETQYFGPGTRLLVL.

The V call is TRBV3-1 (or the pseudogene TRBV3-2), the J call TRBJ1-4, with D tentatively TRBD1 (5 bases). Germline CDR1 is LGHDT and CDR2 is YNNKEL (reference sequence). Trimming stripped 1 base from V and 8 bases from J, with 14 bases between. CDR3 size: 15 residues. CDR3 region: CASSQVEGLEEKLFF. CDR3 in DNA: TGTGCCAGCAGCCAAGTGGAGGGGTTGGAGGAAAAACTGTTTTTT.

This rearrangement joins TRBV18 to TRBJ2-1; 11 positions agree with TRBD1. The CDR3 length is 16 residues. The ends lost 4 bases at V and 8 bases at J; junction bases unmatched: 10. CDR1 and CDR2 from the germline V gene are KGHSH and LQKENI. CDR3 DNA: TGTGCCAGCTCACTAAACGGACAGGGGGCGGGGGATGAGCAGTTCTTC. Its translation is CASSLNGQGAGDEQFF.

This clone was recorded only once. The rearrangement joins TRBV7-6 to TRBJ1-1; a possible D gene is TRBD1 (6 bases). The length of the CDR3 is 15 residues. The germline V gene encodes CDR1 SGHVS and CDR2 FNYEAQ. V was shortened by 5 bases and J by 0 bases, with 13 bases between the two germline ends. The chain's CDR3 is CASSVGGLMNTEAFF. The CDR3, as DNA: TGTGCCAGCAGCGTAGGGGGACTGATGAACACTGAAGCTTTCTTT.

The chain carries TRBV5-1 and TRBJ2-1, with 9 positions matching TRBD2. With V trimmed by 2 bases and J by 4 bases, 4 bases remained unmatched. This CDR3 comprises 15 residues. Germline CDR1 SGHRS, CDR2 YFSETQ. The CDR3 DNA reads as TGCGCCAGCAGCTTTAGCGGGGGCCTATACAATGAGCAGTTCTTC. Protein sequence: CASSFSGGLYNEQFF.

This chain joins TRBV6-5 and TRBJ2-1; TRBD2 matches at 12 bases. V trimming: 11 bases; J trimming: 6 bases; junction bases outside the gene matches: 8. The length of the CDR3 is 14 residues. Germline CDR1 is MNHEY and CDR2 is SVGAGI. CDR3 protein: CAAQASGGANEQFF. The CDR3 coding sequence is TGTGCCGCTCAAGCTAGCGGGGGGGCCAATGAGCAGTTCTTC.

This chain connects TRBV6-4 to TRBJ1-5; 7 nucleotides line up with TRBD1. Per the germline V gene, CDR1 is MRHNA and CDR2 is SNTAGT. The length of the CDR3 is 13 residues. Germline trimming cut 3 bases from V and 7 bases from J; bases unmatched to any gene: 3. The CDR3 nucleotides read TGTGCCAGCAGTGAACACAGGGGCCAGCCCCAGCATTTT. It is translated as CASSEHRGQPQHF.

This chain links TRBV20-1 with TRBJ2-7; the D gene is possibly TRBD2 (6 bases). V was clipped by 5 bases and J by 3 bases, with 8 bases between them. The CDR3 is 11 amino acids. Germline values: CDR1 DFQATT, CDR2 SNEGSKA (reference sequence). The CDR3 DNA reads TGCAGTGCTCGGGACTTCTACGAGCAGTACTTC. Amino acids: CSARDFYEQYF.

This clone turned up a few times. This chain joins TRBV12-3 or TRBV12-4 and TRBJ2-7; 7 positions agree with TRBD1. V lost 7 bases to trimming and J lost 6 bases; unmatched junction nucleotides: 6. This CDR3 has 12 amino acids. The chain's CDR3 is CASTRQGSEQYF. The CDR3 DNA is TGTGCCAGCACCAGACAGGGTAGCGAGCAGTACTTC.

This sequence joins TRBV6-2 or TRBV6-3 and TRBJ2-1; a weak D match, TRBD1 (5 bases). With 2 bases removed from V and 4 bases from J, the gap between germline ends came to 12 bases. The CDR3 is made up of 15 amino acids. In germline, CDR1 is MNHEY, CDR2 SVGEGT. The CDR3 sequence is CASSYIGGQYNEQFF. CDR3 bases: TGTGCCAGCAGTTACATCGGCGGACAATACAATGAGCAGTTCTTC.

The chain is built from TRBV4-3 and TRBJ2-6; unclear D gene. CDR1 is LGHNA and CDR2 is YSLEER in the germline V gene. This CDR3 has 16 amino acids. The ends were cut back, 0 bases at V and 4 bases at J, with 10 bases in the middle. For the CDR3, the DNA is TGCGCCAGCAGCCAAGAAGTAGGAGTGGGGGCCAACGTCCTGACTTTC. Its translation is CASSQEVGVGANVLTF.

This rearrangement joins TRBV7-8 to TRBJ1-2; D gene ambiguous. Per the germline V gene, CDR1 is SGHVS and CDR2 is FQNEAQ. The CDR3 totals 13 residues. Trimming removed 3 bases from V and 2 bases from J, with 7 bases in between. CDR3 bases: TGTGCCAGCAGCTTCGCACGGAACTATGGCTACACCTTC. Amino acid sequence: CASSFARNYGYTF.

This clone was seen more than once but under ten times. The chain has TRBV27 and TRBJ1-5, with 8 bases lining up with TRBD1. The CDR3 contains 14 residues. V shed 5 bases and J 4 bases; nucleotides not matched to a gene: 4. Looked up from germline, CDR1 is MNHEY and CDR2 is SMNVEV (reference sequence). The DNA for the CDR3 is TGTGCCAGCAGTAGAGGACAGGGAAATCAGCCCCAGCATTTT. This codes for CASSRGQGNQPQHF.